This entry lists 10 T cell receptor beta chains sequenced from one sample in a study of T cells in Graves' hyperthyroidism and ophthalmopathy. Using RNA transcripts as the source, TCR beta CDR3 regions were amplified. The study used the HTBI primer set for a first-round RT-PCR of the TCR CDR3. TCRdb called the multiplex PCR reads again in MiXCR, with one record for every CDR3 protein. The profile shows about 350,000 distinct CDR3 sequences, over 15% of them singletons. Source material: blood. Receptor source: a woman between 40 and 55 years old with Graves' ophthalmopathy.

This clonotype has a count of ten or more. This chain joins TRBV6-1 and TRBJ2-7; TRBD2 matches at 7 bases. The germline CDR1 and CDR2 sequences are MNHNS and SASEGT. The CDR3 sequence is 15 residues long. Germline trimming cut 7 bases from V and 1 base from J; bases unmatched to any gene: 10. CDR3 protein: CASTPRGTKSYEQYF. In DNA form, the CDR3 reads TGTGCCAGCACCCCGCGGGGGACCAAATCCTACGAGCAGTACTTC.

V usage is TRBV19 and J usage is TRBJ2-4; TRBD2 matches at 8 bases. Germline V gives CDR1 LNHDA, CDR2 SQIVND (reference sequence). The V gene end was trimmed by 7 bases and the J gene end by 1 base; junction bases not matched to a gene: 9. CDR3 length: 16 amino acids. CDR3 residues: CASTSGSGLAKNIQYF. The CDR3 region has the DNA TGTGCCAGTACGAGCGGGAGTGGGCTGGCCAAAAACATTCAGTACTTC.

This clonotype was seen ten or more times. J is TRBJ1-2 and V is TRBV13, with D uncertain. CDR1 and CDR2 (germline): PRHDT, FYEKMQ (reference sequence). The CDR3 extends over 13 amino acids. V shed 1 base and J shed 6 bases, with 9 bases lying between them. The CDR3 sequence: CASSLDRTNGYTF. The CDR3 nucleotides are TGTGCCAGCAGCTTAGACCGGACTAATGGCTACACCTTC.

This clonotype was observed many times. CDR3: CAGSRGYGGELFF. Written as DNA, the CDR3 is TGTGCCGGTAGCAGGGGCTACGGCGGGGAGCTGTTTTTT. The J gene is TRBJ2-2, the V gene TRBV7-2, with D possibly being TRBD1 (6 bases). Deletions cut 11 bases from V and 7 bases from J, with 17 bases between. Germline CDR1 reads SGHTA; CDR2 reads FQGNSA. The length of the CDR3 is 13 residues. Full variable domain (rest looked up from reference TRBV7-2 and TRBJ2-2): GAGVSQSPSNKVTEKGKDVELRCDPISGHTALYWYRQSLGQGLEFLIYFQGNSAPDKSGLPSDRFSAERTGGSVSTLTIQRTQQEDSAVYLCAGSRGYGGELFFGEGSRLTVL.

This clonotype has at least ten counts. The rearrangement joins TRBV7-2 to TRBJ2-7; 7 bases are shared with TRBD1. Per germline, CDR1 SGHTA and CDR2 FQGNSA. CDR3 length: 15 amino acids. J was trimmed by 6 bases and V by 8 bases; bases with no gene match: 16. The CDR3 sequence: CASGTGQTFFVEQYF. In nucleotides, the CDR3 is TGTGCCAGCGGGACGGGACAGACCTTTTTCGTCGAGCAGTACTTC.

This clonotype was found many times. The chain uses TRBV19 and TRBJ1-2, with D unresolved. Trimming removed 6 bases from V and 2 bases from J, with 13 bases in between. The CDR3 loop spans 14 amino acids. The germline CDR1 and CDR2 sequences are LNHDA and SQIVND (reference sequence). The CDR3 loop reads CASRLAYENYGYTF. The DNA for the CDR3 is TGTGCCAGTAGGTTGGCATATGAGAACTATGGCTACACCTTC.

This clonotype has a count of ten or more. The CDR3, as DNA: TGTGCCAGCAGTTTAACCAGGTCGCCCTACGAGCAGTACTTC. Translation: CASSLTRSPYEQYF. V gene TRBV12-3 or TRBV12-4 combines with J gene TRBJ2-7; the D is unclear. V was pared by 2 bases and J by 2 bases, with 10 bases between. The CDR3 loop spans 14 amino acids.

The chain links TRBV30 to TRBJ2-7; D is perhaps TRBD1 (5 bases). Trimming stripped 3 bases from V and 4 bases from J, with 22 bases between. The length of the CDR3 is 16 residues. Germline V gene data show CDR1 as GTSNPN and CDR2 as SVGIG (reference sequence). The CDR3 bases are TGTGCCTGGAGACCTGGAGTAGGTCAGGGCCGGTACGAGCAGTACTTC. Translated, it gives CAWRPGVGQGRYEQYF.

This clonotype showed up many times. The CDR3 reads CASSEPGGSTEAFF. As DNA, the CDR3 is TGTGCCAGCAGTGAACCAGGGGGGTCGACTGAAGCTTTCTTT. V is TRBV6-1 and J is TRBJ1-1, with 7 bases matching TRBD1. The CDR3 is made up of 14 amino acids. The germline V gene encodes CDR1 MNHNS and CDR2 SASEGT. After removal of 2 bases from V and 5 bases from J, the junction contained 5 bases not matched to a gene.

This clonotype was detected ten times or more. This sequence joins TRBV12-3 or TRBV12-4 and TRBJ2-7; D may be TRBD1 (5 bases). This CDR3 spans 13 amino acids. The V end lost 7 bases, the J end lost 3 bases, and 13 bases lay between the germline ends. CDR3: CASNLQGDYEQYF. The CDR3 DNA reads TGTGCCAGCAACCTTCAAGGGGACTACGAGCAGTACTTC.